This TCR beta chain stems from a study of control samples from healthy donors and cancer patients. The CDR3 consists of 13 residues. V lost 5 bases and J 4 bases, leaving 8 bases between the germline ends. Germline V gene sequence: CDR1 SGHTA, CDR2 FQGTGA. This clone appeared a single time. Only in-frame clones appear in the TCRdb table, and some are missing; sequencing was by immunoSEQ multiplex PCR. Counted here are more than 35,000 clones, approximately 94% occurring once; the ten biggest clones make up roughly a quarter. The source material was blood. The receptor comes from a man aged 55 to 70 in good health. J is TRBJ2-2 and V is TRBV7-3, with D perhaps TRBD2 (6 bases). The CDR3 reads CASSLASTGELFF. In DNA form, the CDR3 reads TGTGCCAGCAGCCTAGCGAGCACCGGGGAGCTGTTTTTT.